A single sample gave rise to the 8 T cell receptor beta chains below, sequenced in a study of circulating CD8 cells and anti-PD-1 response in melanoma. Sorting of live CD3+CD8+TCRalphabeta+ cells by PD-1 and/or TIGIT gave four subsets. TCR libraries were prepared from about 15 ng of total RNA with the QIAseq Immune Repertoire TCR panel. One entry per CDR3 protein results from TCRdb running MiXCR on the reads. The table has several hundred distinct CDR3 sequences, roughly 7.1% seen once. Sequenced material: CD8+ T cells from PBMCs, taken at baseline or after one month of anti-PD-1 therapy (not recorded which). The receptors stem from a human donor with melanoma.

In this sample, this clonotype is large. The V gene is TRBV19, the J gene TRBJ1-1; maybe TRBD1 (5 bases). The germline V gene encodes CDR1 LNHDA and CDR2 SQIVND (reference sequence). Deletions cut 5 bases from V and 1 base from J, with 8 bases between. The CDR3 contains 13 residues. The CDR3 spells CASSGAGNTEAFF. For the CDR3, the DNA is TGTGCCAGTAGTGGGGCAGGGAACACTGAAGCTTTCTTT. Full variable domain (rest looked up from reference TRBV19 and TRBJ1-1): DGGITQSPKYLFRKEGQNVTLSCEQNLNHDAMYWYRQDPGQGLRLIYYSQIVNDFQKGDIAEGYSVSREKKESFPLTVTSAQKNPTAFYLCASSGAGNTEAFFGQGTRLTVV.

The chain has TRBV6-4 and TRBJ2-1, with 8 bases matching TRBD1. J gave up 7 bases and V 2 bases, and 10 bases lay outside the gene matches. CDR3 length: 16 amino acids. Germline assignment: CDR1 MRHNA and CDR2 SNTAGT. The chain's CDR3 is CASSDPGTGGLNEQFF. CDR3 in DNA: TGTGCCAGCAGTGACCCTGGGACAGGAGGTTTGAATGAGCAGTTCTTC.

This clonotype is deemed large (0.1 to 1%). CDR3: CASSLKSVRGVDTQYF. The CDR3 nucleotides are TGTGCCAGCAGCTTAAAGTCCGTCCGCGGGGTGGATACGCAGTATTTT. The chain combines TRBV7-2 with TRBJ2-3, with TRBD2 as a possible D gene (6 bases). The CDR3 spans 16 residues. From germline, CDR1 is SGHTA and CDR2 FQGNSA. V lost 2 bases and J lost 6, with 18 bases in between.

This clonotype is termed large (0.1 to 1%). V gene TRBV27 combines with J gene TRBJ1-2, with a possible D match to TRBD1 (5 bases). V was pared by 6 bases and J by 3 bases, with 14 bases between. This CDR3 is 14 amino acids long. Germline CDR1 MNHEY, CDR2 SMNVEV (reference sequence). The CDR3 spells CASSPGRGDYGYTF. The CDR3 DNA reads as TGTGCCAGCAGCCCAGGGAGGGGAGACTATGGCTACACCTTC.

This clonotype has a single count. Compared with germline, one end of the junction differs, possibly owing to a read error. The V gene is TRBV20-1, the J gene TRBJ2-7, with D possibly TRBD1 on 6 matching bases. In germline, CDR1 is DFQATT, CDR2 SNEGSKA (reference sequence). The CDR3 spans 13 residues. The DNA for the CDR3 is TGCAGTGCTAGCCAACCAGGGGCCTACAAGCAGTACTTC. This encodes CSASQPGAYKQYF.

In its sample, this clonotype is large (0.1 to 1%). The V and J genes are TRBV29-1 and TRBJ2-7, with unresolved D. Trimming removed 5 bases at V and 0 bases at J, with 11 bases between. The CDR3 runs to 13 residues. CDR1 and CDR2 from the germline V gene are SQVTM and ANQGSEA. As DNA, the CDR3 is TGCAGCGTTACTGAGGAAAGCTCCTACGAGCAGTACTTC. Its protein is CSVTEESSYEQYF.

In its sample, this clonotype is medium-sized. The chain carries TRBV2 and TRBJ2-7; D could derive from TRBD1 or TRBD2 (6 bases each). This CDR3 has 17 amino acids. Germline assignment: CDR1 SNHLY and CDR2 FYNNEI. Trimming removed 2 bases from V and 4 bases from J, with 21 bases in between. CDR3 DNA: TGTGCCAGCAGTGAAAGGGGGGTGGCGGATCCTATGTACGAGCAGTACTTC. This sequence encodes CASSERGVADPMYEQYF.

In this sample, this clonotype is large. The chain links TRBV7-6 to TRBJ1-5; D may be TRBD1 (5 bases). CDR1 is SGHVS, CDR2 FNYEAQ, per germline. Trimming cost V 1 base and J 11 bases, with 18 bases left between them. CDR3 length: 15 residues. CDR3 nucleotides: TGTGCCAGCAGCTTAGTTCGCAGGGTGACAAGGGCCCAGCATTTT. Residues: CASSLVRRVTRAQHF.